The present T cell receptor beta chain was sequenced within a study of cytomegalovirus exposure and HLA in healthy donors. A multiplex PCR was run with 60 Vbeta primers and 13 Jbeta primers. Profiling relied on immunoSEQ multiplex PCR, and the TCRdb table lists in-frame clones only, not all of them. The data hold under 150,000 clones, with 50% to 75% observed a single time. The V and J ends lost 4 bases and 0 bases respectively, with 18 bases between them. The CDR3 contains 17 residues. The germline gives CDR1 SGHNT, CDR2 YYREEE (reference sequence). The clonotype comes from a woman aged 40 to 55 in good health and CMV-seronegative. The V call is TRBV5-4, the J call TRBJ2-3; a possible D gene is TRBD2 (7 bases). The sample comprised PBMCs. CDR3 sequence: CASSKNLKGGSTDTQYF. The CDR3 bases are TGTGCCAGCAGCAAGAACCTCAAGGGGGGGAGCACAGATACGCAGTATTTT. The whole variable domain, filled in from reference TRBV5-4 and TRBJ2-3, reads ETGVTQSPTHLIKTRGQQVTLRCSSQSGHNTVSWYQQALGQGPQFIFQYYREEENGRGNFPPRFSGLQFPNYSSELNVNALELDDSALYLCASSKNLKGGSTDTQYFGPGTRLTVL.